This T cell receptor (beta chain) was found in a study of glioma-infiltrating T cells. Amplification of TCR alpha and beta CDR3 regions from RNA used iRepertoire nested multiplex PCR. For one-step reverse transcription and amplification, about 90-400 ng of tissue mRNA or PBMC total RNA was used. In TCRdb, the multiplex PCR reads were re-called with MiXCR into one record per CDR3 protein. This table holds over 140,000 distinct CDR3 sequences, around 40% found once. Remarks on this clonotype: Its antigen is as yet unknown.

Germline CDR1 DFQATT, CDR2 SNEGSKA (reference sequence). Trimming at V came to 3 bases and at J to 6 bases, leaving 5 bases not matched to a gene. The CDR3 loop spans 14 amino acids. Whole-study findings and limits: Only very few CDR3 sequences appeared in both tissue and blood. Non-neoplastic patients had below-expected tissue-blood divergence, while all gliomas exceeded expectation.

This chain connects TRBV20-1 to TRBJ2-1, with TRBD2 identical over 10 bases. The sequence was obtained from a human donor with low-grade glioma or glioblastoma, undergoing nonglioma brain surgery, or in good health (not recorded which). Sequenced material: glioma tissue, nonneoplastic brain tissue, or PBMCs (not recorded which). CDR3 nucleotide sequence: TGCAGTGCTAGGGCGGGACTAGCGTCCAATGAGCAGTTCTTC. Its protein product is CSARAGLASNEQFF.